Sequencing of this TCR beta chain was carried out in a study of blood T cell repertoires in COVID-19. For the study at large: Acute and convalescent COVID-19 specimens originated in the United States, Italy and Spain. The analysed material was cDNA or gDNA that came from T cells, B-cell-depleted T cells, or PBMCs.

In the study's own analysis: How many nucleated cells were present was estimated from reference gene primer amplification. Generated by immunoSEQ multiplex PCR, the TCRdb table keeps only in-frame clones and is missing some. V and J calls and clone size are those listed in that table; D and trimming were worked out from the DNA. The sample has 150,000 to 200,000 clones, 85% to 90% seen once; the top ten hold roughly 2.4%. Across 20 to 25 US areas, participants ranged in age from about 18 to 100 years. The CDR3 runs to 16 residues. Trimming left V 1 base short and J 7 bases short, with 17 bases between. Germline loops: CDR1 SEHNR, CDR2 FQNEAQ (reference sequence).

The chain recombines TRBV7-9 with TRBJ2-1, with D possibly TRBD2 on 7 matching bases. This receptor was taken from a woman aged 40 to 50 with acute COVID-19. The specimen was PBMCs or T cells enriched from blood (not recorded which). The CDR3 loop reads CASSLDVGGGRNEQFF. The CDR3 DNA reads TGTGCCAGCAGCTTAGATGTGGGAGGGGGTAGGAATGAGCAGTTCTTC.